Included here is one T cell receptor (beta chain) sequence, with context. The sample belongs to a study of cytomegalovirus exposure and HLA in healthy donors. PCR used 60 Vbeta primers and 13 Jbeta primers. The repertoire was sequenced with immunoSEQ multiplex PCR; TCRdb's copy has only in-frame clones and lacks some. The table includes around 160,000 clones, roughly 80% detected once. This TCR came from a man aged 50 to 60 in good health and CMV-seropositive. The sample taken for sequencing was PBMCs.

For the CDR3, the DNA is TGTGCCAGCAGACGGGGTCCCAGTCATGGCTACACCTTC. Residues: CASRRGPSHGYTF. This sequence joins TRBV2 and TRBJ1-2; D call uncertain. CDR3 length: 13 amino acids. From germline, CDR1 is SNHLY and CDR2 FYNNEI. Trimming left V 6 bases short and J 6 bases short, with 14 bases between. Complete variable domain (other parts from reference TRBV2 and TRBJ1-2): EPEVTQTPSHQVTQMGQEVILRCVPISNHLYFYWYRQILGQKVEFLVSFYNNEISEKSEIFDDQFSVERPDGSNFTLKIRSTKLEDSAMYFCASRRGPSHGYTFGSGTRLTVV.